This TCR beta chain was sequenced in a study of immune heterogeneity within non-small cell lung tumors. CDR3 of TCR beta was amplified by multiplex PCR that used 32 V and 13 J primers. TCRdb used MiXCR to reprocess the multiplex PCR reads, holding one entry per CDR3 protein. In the table there are some 14,000 distinct CDR3 sequences, less than 35% of which are singletons. Trimming took 5 bases from V and 3 from J, leaving 18 bases between them. This CDR3 region has 16 residues. Germline lookup yields CDR1 SGHNT and CDR2 YYREEE (reference sequence). The template for each sample was roughly 600 ng of genomic DNA, which had been extracted from bulk tumor tissue. Far-apart biopsies, several per primary tumor, were taken during surgery. The patients were newly diagnosed with non-small cell lung cancer, had not been treated, and had curative surgery. This clonotype has only a few counts.

Sequenced sample: lung tumor tissue. The chain couples TRBV5-4 to TRBJ2-4; possibly TRBD1 for D (7 bases). The sequence was obtained from a man in his forties or fifties with non-small cell lung cancer. The CDR3 DNA is TGTGCCAGCAGACATCAGGGGGGAGATAGCAAAAACATTCAGTACTTC. Its protein product is CASRHQGGDSKNIQYF.